Shown below are 24 T cell receptor beta chains from a single sample sequenced in a study of PD-1 blockade in classical Hodgkin lymphoma. Brentuximab vedotin exposure varied, and every patient relapsed after autologous stem cell transplantation. Sequencing was performed with immunoSEQ multiplex PCR; in TCRdb, only in-frame clones are kept and a portion is missing. The repertoire holds 40,000 to 65,000 clones, about 84% seen once, with roughly 15% in the top ten. The sequencing used peripheral blood mononuclear cells (PBMCs), collected at baseline. The receptors derive from a human donor with classical Hodgkin lymphoma.

In this sample, this clone turned up a few times. This rearrangement joins TRBV7-9 to TRBJ2-3; 7 bases match TRBD2. The ends lost 5 bases at V and 4 bases at J; junction bases unmatched: 18. Germline V gene sequence: CDR1 SEHNR, CDR2 FQNEAQ (reference sequence). The CDR3 has 18 residues. CDR3 amino acids: CASSILVLGGGPSDTQYF. The CDR3 DNA reads TGTGCCAGCAGCATCCTAGTCCTTGGGGGAGGGCCCTCAGATACGCAGTATTTT. The full variable domain, its missing parts supplied by reference TRBV7-9 and TRBJ2-3, is DTGVSQNPRHKITKRGQNVTFRCDPISEHNRLYWYRQTLGQGPEFLTYFQNEAQLEKSRLLSDRFSAERPKGSFSTLEIQRTEQGDSAMYLCASSILVLGGGPSDTQYFGPGTRLTVL.

The chain joins TRBV30 to TRBJ1-5, with D unresolved. This CDR3 is built from 14 residues. V was clipped by 0 bases and J by 4 bases, with 10 bases between them. Germline V CDR1 and CDR2: GTSNPN, SVGIG (reference sequence). The CDR3 region has the DNA TGTGCCTGGAGTGTACCCAGTCGAAATCAGCCCCAGCATTTT. Amino acid sequence: CAWSVPSRNQPQHF. The full variable domain, in which reference TRBV30 and TRBJ1-5 provide the parts outside the CDR3, is SQTIHQWPATLVQPVGSPLSLECTVEGTSNPNLYWYRQAAGRGLQLLFYSVGIGQISSEVPQNLSASRPQDRQFILSSKKLLLSDSGFYLCAWSVPSRNQPQHFGDGTRLSIL.

The chain joins TRBV18 to TRBJ1-3; D ambiguous. The V gene lost 3 bases and the J gene lost 3 bases, with 12 bases spanning the gap. The CDR3 has 15 amino acids. CDR1 KGHSH and CDR2 LQKENI come from the germline V gene. DNA of the CDR3: TGTGCCAGCTCACCGAGCCAGGTGCGTGGAAACACCATATATTTT. Translating it yields CASSPSQVRGNTIYF.

The chain links TRBV7-8 to TRBJ1-5; no clear D. The length of the CDR3 is 17 residues. V was shortened by 5 bases and J by 0 bases, with 17 bases between the two germline ends. Germline V lookup: CDR1 SGHVS, CDR2 FQNEAQ. The CDR3 sequence is CASSQYTDFYSNQPQHF. The CDR3 region has the DNA TGTGCCAGCAGCCAGTACACAGATTTTTATAGCAATCAGCCCCAGCATTTT.

The chain has TRBV2 and TRBJ2-3; the match to TRBD1 covers 8 bases. Germline V gives CDR1 SNHLY, CDR2 FYNNEI. The CDR3 consists of 14 residues. The junction had 5 bases not matched to a gene; V was cut back by 8 bases and J by 1 base. CDR3 DNA: TGTGCCAGCGTGGAGACAGGGGGCACAGATACGCAGTATTTT. This gives the protein CASVETGGTDTQYF.

This clone was seen once. The gene calls are TRBV6-5 and TRBJ1-2; maybe TRBD1 (5 bases). Trimming shortened V by 7 bases and J by 5 bases, and 17 bases separated the two germline ends. The CDR3 totals 14 residues. Germline V gene lookup returns CDR1 MNHEY and CDR2 SVGAGI. This CDR3 reads CASNFGGATYGYTF. CDR3 in DNA: TGTGCCAGCAATTTCGGGGGTGCGACGTATGGCTACACCTTC.

This clone has just one count. The genes are TRBV11-2 and TRBJ1-1; no firm D call. The CDR3 runs to 13 residues. The germline V gene encodes CDR1 SGHAT and CDR2 FQNNGV. The V end lost 5 bases, the J end lost 1 base, and 8 bases lay between the germline ends. The CDR3 sequence: CASSGWGNTEAFF. CDR3 nucleotides: TGTGCCAGCAGCGGCTGGGGGAACACTGAAGCTTTCTTT.

The rearrangement links TRBV7-3 to TRBJ2-1; D not resolved. CDR1 is SGHTA and CDR2 is FQGTGA in the germline V gene. The ends were cut back, 6 bases at V and 4 bases at J, with 13 bases in the middle. The CDR3 has 14 residues. The CDR3 is CASSNRSLYNEQFF. The CDR3 DNA sequence: TGTGCCAGCAGTAATAGGTCCCTTTACAATGAGCAGTTCTTC.

The chain has TRBV6-1 and TRBJ1-1; D is possibly TRBD1 (5 bases). This CDR3 has 13 amino acids. V was pared by 6 bases and J by 6 bases, with 14 bases between. CDR1 and CDR2 from the germline V gene are MNHNS and SASEGT. CDR3 in amino acids: CASSREAESEAFF. As DNA, the CDR3 is TGTGCCAGCAGCAGGGAGGCAGAATCTGAAGCTTTCTTT.

The chain recombines TRBV27 with TRBJ1-1; D remains ambiguous. The germline CDR1 and CDR2 sequences are MNHEY and SMNVEV (reference sequence). The CDR3 extends over 15 amino acids. V shed 5 bases and J shed 3 bases, with 16 bases lying between them. The CDR3 DNA is TGTGCCAGCAGTCCGCTCCTGGCGTATGACACTGAAGCTTTCTTT. Translated, it gives CASSPLLAYDTEAFF.

CDR3 sequence: CASSLEPGARGNEQFF. The DNA of the CDR3 is TGTGCCAGCAGCTTAGAACCGGGGGCCCGAGGCAATGAGCAGTTCTTC. The V gene is TRBV7-8, the J gene TRBJ2-1; D tentatively fits TRBD1 or TRBD2 (6 bases each). Germline lookup yields CDR1 SGHVS and CDR2 FQNEAQ. This CDR3 is 16 amino acids long. V lost 1 base and J lost 6, with 16 bases in between.

The V gene is TRBV11-3, the J gene TRBJ2-1, with TRBD2 identical over 8 bases. This CDR3 has 16 residues. J lost 4 bases, V lost 3 bases, and 8 bases had no gene match. Germline lookup yields CDR1 SGHNT and CDR2 YENEEA. For the CDR3, the DNA is TGTGCCAGCAGCTTTCGCGGGGCTAGCGGGTACAATGAGCAGTTCTTC. Protein: CASSFRGASGYNEQFF. Based on the CDR3 plus reference TRBV11-3 and TRBJ2-1, the full variable domain is EAGVVQSPRYKIIEKKQPVAFWCNPISGHNTLYWYLQNLGQGPELLIRYENEEAVDDSQLPKDRFSAERLKGVDSTLKIQPAELGDSAVYLCASSFRGASGYNEQFFGPGTRLTVL.

This clone has a single count. The chain couples TRBV27 to TRBJ1-3, with D uncertain. There are 17 residues in the CDR3. V was shortened by 5 bases and J by 1 base, with 18 bases between the two germline ends. Germline V gene data show CDR1 as MNHEY and CDR2 as SMNVEV (reference sequence). Written as DNA, the CDR3 is TGTGCCAGCAGTCTCCCCCGTGAGGCACCTTCTGGAAACACCATATATTTT. This codes for CASSLPREAPSGNTIYF.

Comments on this clone: Other DNA sequences of this sample code for an identical CDR3. The V gene is TRBV30, the J gene TRBJ1-6; D is unresolved. The CDR3 contains 16 residues. The V end lost 0 bases, the J end lost 0 bases, and 9 bases lay between the germline ends. The V gene's germline CDR1 is GTSNPN and CDR2 SVGIG (reference sequence). As DNA, the CDR3 is TGTGCCTGGAGTGTACGAGACGGCTCCTATAATTCACCCCTCCACTTT. Translated: CAWSVRDGSYNSPLHF.

This chain joins TRBV30 and TRBJ1-4; no firm D call. V lost 1 base and J lost 8, with 11 bases in between. CDR1 GTSNPN and CDR2 SVGIG come from the germline V gene (reference sequence). The length of the CDR3 is 13 residues. The CDR3 is CAWSAGPLEKLFF. In DNA form, the CDR3 reads TGTGCCTGGAGTGCCGGCCCGCTGGAAAAACTGTTTTTT.

CDR3 protein: CASRTYDLSSTDTQYF. The CDR3 DNA reads TGTGCCAGCAGGACCTACGATCTTAGCAGCACAGATACGCAGTATTTT. The chain carries TRBV11-3 and TRBJ2-3; D remains ambiguous. Germline V gives CDR1 SGHNT, CDR2 YENEEA. Trimming took 6 bases from V and 0 from J, leaving 16 bases between them. The CDR3 is made up of 16 amino acids.

This chain joins TRBV11-3 and TRBJ2-7; TRBD1 might be the D (5 bases). Germline V lookup: CDR1 SGHNT, CDR2 YENEEA. The CDR3 extends over 15 amino acids. The V end lost 4 bases, the J end lost 2 bases, and 15 bases lay between the germline ends. CDR3 loop: CASSSTVTPTYEQYV. The CDR3 coding sequence is TGTGCCAGCAGCTCGACAGTAACCCCGACCTACGAGCAGTACGTC.

The chain is built from TRBV29-1 and TRBJ1-2; D perhaps matches TRBD1 (6 bases). V lost 6 bases to trimming and J lost 8 bases, with 19 bases between them. Germline assignment: CDR1 SQVTM and CDR2 ANQGSEA. This CDR3 comprises 13 residues. CDR3 DNA sequence: TGCAGCGTGGACGGACAGTCCTTTGGGGGCTACACCTTC. This encodes CSVDGQSFGGYTF.

The chain recombines TRBV5-4 with TRBJ2-7; D might be TRBD2 (5 bases). The germline V and J ends were trimmed by 4 bases and 7 bases, with 15 bases remaining between them. This CDR3 has 13 residues. Germline-derived CDR1 and CDR2 are SGHNT and YYREEE (reference sequence). The CDR3 spells CASSRDPSLEQYF. CDR3 DNA sequence: TGTGCCAGCAGCCGGGATCCATCTCTGGAGCAGTACTTC.

The chain uses TRBV11-3 and TRBJ2-1; D gene unclear. This CDR3 has 15 residues. Germline V gene sequence: CDR1 SGHNT, CDR2 YENEEA. Trimming removed 7 bases from V and 3 bases from J, with 16 bases in between. CDR3 in DNA: TGTGCCAGCACCATCAGCTGGAGTCTCTACAATGAGCAGTTCTTC. Protein: CASTISWSLYNEQFF. Complete variable domain (other parts from reference TRBV11-3 and TRBJ2-1): EAGVVQSPRYKIIEKKQPVAFWCNPISGHNTLYWYLQNLGQGPELLIRYENEEAVDDSQLPKDRFSAERLKGVDSTLKIQPAELGDSAVYLCASTISWSLYNEQFFGPGTRLTVL.

The V and J genes are TRBV6-1 and TRBJ2-2; D is unresolved. Germline V gene data show CDR1 as MNHNS and CDR2 as SASEGT. The CDR3 covers 15 residues. Trimming took off 2 bases at V and 6 bases at J, with 13 bases between the two ends. The CDR3 DNA sequence: TGTGCCAGCAGTGAACGTCCTATACCCCCCGGGGAGCTGTTTTTT. Protein product: CASSERPIPPGELFF.

The chain couples TRBV5-4 to TRBJ1-2; tentative D call: TRBD1 (6 bases). The germline V gene has CDR1 SGHNT and CDR2 YYREEE (reference sequence). The CDR3 is 17 amino acids. V was clipped by 4 bases and J by 4 bases, with 23 bases between them. The CDR3 region is CASSPALTGRASYGYTF. The CDR3 DNA follows: TGTGCCAGCAGCCCCGCGCTCACAGGGAGGGCAAGCTATGGCTACACCTTC.

The chain links TRBV28 to TRBJ1-3; a possible D gene is TRBD1 (6 bases). Per germline, CDR1 MDHEN and CDR2 SYDVKM. The CDR3 runs 15 residues. V was cut by 2 bases and J by 2 bases, with 10 bases left in between. The CDR3 loop reads CASSLRGAPGNTIYF. Here the CDR3 DNA reads TGTGCCAGCAGTTTAAGGGGGGCCCCTGGAAACACCATATATTTT.

The chain combines TRBV9 with TRBJ2-5, with 11 bases identical to TRBD1. Unmatched junction bases numbered 2, after V lost 4 bases and J lost 3 bases. Germline loops: CDR1 SGDLS, CDR2 YYNGEE. This CDR3 comprises 14 residues. The CDR3 protein is CASSLGQGEETQYF. The CDR3, as DNA: TGTGCCAGCAGCTTGGGACAGGGGGAAGAGACCCAGTACTTC.